These T cell receptor beta chains were read from a single sample in a study of CXCR3-negative and CXCR3-positive naive CD8 T cells. TCRdb reworked the 5' RACE reads into one entry per CDR3 protein, no DNA. Recorded for this sample: tens of thousands of distinct CDR3 sequences. Source material: naive CXCR3- CD8+ T cells from blood. These receptors were taken from a human donor in good health. Some clones in this sample may be carry-over from other donors' samples. The CDR3 runs from the conserved cysteine through the conserved F or W. Some rows have no size entry. The others give once, few or many, or a class for an expanded clone.

cdr3_length	clone_size	v_call	j_call	cdr3_aa
13	.	TRBV3-1	TRBJ2-7	CASSQEVADEQYF
15	.	TRBV7-8	TRBJ2-2	CASSLRDSPGGELFF
15	.	TRBV7-9	TRBJ2-4	CASSLRAGVEGIQYF
14	.	TRBV29-1	TRBJ2-7	CSVEGTGETYEQYF
15	.	TRBV20-1	TRBJ2-2	CSASNVFGGFGELFF
13	.	TRBV7-3	TRBJ2-1	CASSSDSYNEQFF
18	.	TRBV20-1	TRBJ1-3	CSAAGQANYVYSGNTIYF
14	.	TRBV30	TRBJ1-2	CAWDLGARTYGYTF
19	.	TRBV28	TRBJ2-7	CASSPALWDRGLLSYEQYF
16	medium-sized	TRBV4-1	TRBJ1-1	CASSLTSGSVNTEAFF
15	.	TRBV11-2	TRBJ2-2	CASSLGRFGSGELFF
13	.	TRBV5-1	TRBJ2-7	CASSLDSPKAQYF
14	.	TRBV29-1	TRBJ2-2	CSVESRGTTGELFF
14	.	TRBV7-2	TRBJ1-4	CASSQTGFGEKLFF
14	.	TRBV29-1	TRBJ2-1	CSVGSGASYNEQFF
14	.	TRBV29-1	TRBJ2-2	CSAAGTEDTGELFF
15	.	TRBV27	TRBJ1-1	CASSPRQGLSTEAFF
13	.	TRBV5-1	TRBJ1-5	CASSLLLGQPQHF
18	.	TRBV7-2	TRBJ1-3	CASSLVGLGSHSGNTIYF
16	.	TRBV3-1	TRBJ2-3	CASSPGLARSTDTQYF
14	.	TRBV5-6	TRBJ2-1	CASSQKREWGEQFF
12	.	TRBV29-1	TRBJ2-7	CSASTGGYEQYF
17	.	TRBV20-1	TRBJ1-3	CSARAASDVDSGNTIYF
14	.	TRBV4-1	TRBJ1-1	CASSRNLQTAEAFF
15	.	TRBV11-3	TRBJ2-1	CASSLERGGLDEQFF
16	.	TRBV4-3	TRBJ2-2	CASSQDRQVQGGELFF
11	.	TRBV9	TRBJ1-2	CASGGVFGYTF
14	.	TRBV28	TRBJ2-3	CASSPLRPTDTQYF
13	.	TRBV25-1	TRBJ2-1	CASSEGWPPRQFF
15	.	TRBV4-3	TRBJ2-1	CASSQDRLAGAEQFF
15	.	TRBV28	TRBJ2-1	CASSYVKRSYNEQFF
11	.	TRBV30	TRBJ2-5	CAYSKEGTQYF
14	.	TRBV19	TRBJ2-1	CASSGLDSGYEQFF
12	.	TRBV5-5	TRBJ2-7	CASSLGDIEQYF
14	.	TRBV5-1	TRBJ2-7	CASSLSSGNSEQYF
13	.	TRBV20-1	TRBJ1-2	CSARDRVGYGYTF
15	.	TRBV9	TRBJ1-5	CASSVSGEANQPQHF
14	.	TRBV12-3/TRBV12-4	TRBJ1-2	CASSRRNWNYGYTF
16	.	TRBV3-1	TRBJ2-1	CASSQEREREVNEQFF
15	.	TRBV3-1	TRBJ2-3	CASSQEGPTPDTQYF
14	.	TRBV12-5	TRBJ2-3	CASGLVGSTDTQYF
15	.	TRBV5-1	TRBJ2-1	CASSTGTSDLDEQFF
13	.	TRBV23-1	TRBJ2-1	CASSQAGYNEQFF
13	.	TRBV20-1	TRBJ2-7	CSARNRATYEQYF
15	.	TRBV19	TRBJ2-7	CASSIGFGDMLEQYF
15	.	TRBV27	TRBJ2-7	CASSWGTASLYEQYF
14	.	TRBV5-1	TRBJ1-1	CASSLENWGTEAFF
15	.	TRBV30	TRBJ1-3	CAWSVNRELGNTIYF